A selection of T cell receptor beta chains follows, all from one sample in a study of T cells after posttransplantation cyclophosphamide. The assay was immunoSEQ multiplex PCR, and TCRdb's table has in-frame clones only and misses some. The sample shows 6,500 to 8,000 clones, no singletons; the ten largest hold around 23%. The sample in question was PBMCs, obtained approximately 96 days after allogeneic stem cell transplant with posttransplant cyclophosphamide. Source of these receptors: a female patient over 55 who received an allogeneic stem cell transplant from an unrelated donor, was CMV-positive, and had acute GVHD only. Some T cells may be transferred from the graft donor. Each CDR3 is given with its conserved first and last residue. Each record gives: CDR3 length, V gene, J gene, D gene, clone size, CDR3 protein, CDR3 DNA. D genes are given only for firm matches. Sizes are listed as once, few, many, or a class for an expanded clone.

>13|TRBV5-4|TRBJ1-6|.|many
CASSLDGNSPLHF
TGTGCCAGCAGCTTGGACGGTAATTCACCCCTCCACTTT
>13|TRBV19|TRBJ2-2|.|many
CASSRQGPGELFF
TGTGCCAGTAGTAGGCAGGGGCCCGGGGAGCTGTTTTTT
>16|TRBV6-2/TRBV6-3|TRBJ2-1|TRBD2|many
CASSSPPSGRWDEQFF
TGTGCCAGCAGTTCACCCCCTAGCGGGAGGTGGGATGAGCAGTTCTTC
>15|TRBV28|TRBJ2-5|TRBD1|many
CASRANRGARETQYF
TGTGCCAGCAGAGCTAACAGGGGGGCGAGGGAGACCCAGTACTTC
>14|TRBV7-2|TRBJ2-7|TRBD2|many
CASSWTSGVDEQYF
TGTGCCAGCAGCTGGACTAGCGGGGTCGACGAGCAGTACTTC
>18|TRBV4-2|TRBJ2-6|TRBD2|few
CASSQQTSGGEGANVLTF
TGTGCCAGCAGCCAGCAGACTAGCGGGGGCGAAGGGGCCAACGTCCTGACTTTC
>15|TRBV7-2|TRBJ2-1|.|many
CASSPRDNSYNEQFF
TGTGCCAGCAGCCCCCGGGACAACTCCTACAATGAGCAGTTCTTC
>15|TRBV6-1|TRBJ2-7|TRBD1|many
CASSEARDREYEQYF
TGTGCCAGCAGTGAAGCGAGGGACAGGGAGTACGAGCAGTACTTC
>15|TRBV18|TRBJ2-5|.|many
CASSPLGGGAETQYF
TGTGCCAGCTCACCACTGGGAGGGGGCGCTGAGACCCAGTACTTC
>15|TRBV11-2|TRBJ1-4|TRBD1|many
CASSRQGARREKLFF
TGTGCCAGCAGTAGACAGGGGGCGCGTCGAGAAAAACTGTTTTTT
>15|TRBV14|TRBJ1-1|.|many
CASSHSLRENTEAFF
TGTGCCAGCAGCCACTCTCTCAGGGAGAACACTGAAGCTTTCTTT
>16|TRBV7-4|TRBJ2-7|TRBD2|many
CASSLVSGRGEKGQYF
TGTGCCAGCAGCTTAGTGTCCGGGCGGGGGGAGAAGGGGCAGTACTTC
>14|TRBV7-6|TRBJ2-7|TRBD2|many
CASSLGGTSYEQYF
TGTGCCAGCAGCTTAGGGGGGACTAGCTACGAGCAGTACTTC
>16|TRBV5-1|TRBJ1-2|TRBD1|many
CASSPVSWQGAYGYTF
TGCGCCAGCAGCCCCGTGTCTTGGCAGGGGGCTTATGGCTACACCTTC
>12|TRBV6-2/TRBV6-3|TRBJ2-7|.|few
CASSRLPYEQYF
TGTGCCAGCAGCCGACTCCCCTACGAGCAGTACTTC
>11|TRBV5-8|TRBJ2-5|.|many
CASSFHETQYF
TGTGCCAGCAGCTTTCATGAGACCCAGTACTTC
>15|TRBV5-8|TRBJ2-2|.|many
CASSRTAPYTGELFF
TGTGCCAGCAGCCGGACTGCTCCCTACACCGGGGAGCTGTTTTTT
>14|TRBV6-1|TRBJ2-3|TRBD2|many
CAGETSGGWSTQYF
TGTGCCGGGGAGACTAGCGGTGGCTGGTCTACGCAGTATTTT
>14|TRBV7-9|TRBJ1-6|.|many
CASSLVGTMAPLHF
TGTGCCAGCAGCTTAGTTGGGACAATGGCACCCCTCCACTTT
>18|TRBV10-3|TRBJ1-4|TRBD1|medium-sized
CAISESHVKGAVYEKLFF
TGTGCCATCAGTGAGTCTCATGTTAAGGGGGCAGTTTACGAAAAACTGTTTTTT
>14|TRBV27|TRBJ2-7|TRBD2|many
CASKERGTPGEQYF
TGTGCCAGCAAGGAGCGGGGGACTCCCGGCGAGCAGTACTTC
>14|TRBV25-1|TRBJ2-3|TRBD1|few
CASRPDRAANTQYF
TGTGCCAGCAGACCGGACAGGGCGGCAAATACGCAGTATTTT
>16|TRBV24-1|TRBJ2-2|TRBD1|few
CATSDSEGARTGELFF
TGTGCCACCAGTGACTCCGAGGGGGCAAGGACCGGGGAGCTGTTTTTT